Following are 9 T cell receptor beta chains from one sample sequenced in a study of cytomegalovirus exposure and HLA in healthy donors. PCR primers comprised 60 Vbeta and 13 Jbeta primers. Generated by immunoSEQ multiplex PCR, the TCRdb table keeps only in-frame clones and is missing some. The sample has tens of thousands of clones. The sample was PBMCs. These receptors originate from a woman aged 40 to 50 in good health and CMV-seropositive.

The chain carries TRBV2 and TRBJ2-1, with TRBD2 identical over 13 bases. J gave up 6 bases and V 4 bases, and 6 bases lay outside the gene matches. Germline CDR1 reads SNHLY; CDR2 reads FYNNEI. The CDR3 loop spans 16 amino acids. CDR3 residues: CASSGTSGSRINEQFF. CDR3 in DNA: TGTGCCAGCAGTGGGACTAGCGGGAGTCGGATCAATGAGCAGTTCTTC.

V usage is TRBV7-3 and J usage is TRBJ1-1, with a possible D match to TRBD1 (5 bases). The CDR3 is 14 residues long. The germline V gene encodes CDR1 SGHTA and CDR2 FQGTGA. The germline V and J ends were trimmed by 4 bases and 3 bases, with 12 bases remaining between them. CDR3 bases: TGTGCCAGCAGCTCGACAGACTTGGACACTGAAGCTTTCTTT. The encoded protein is CASSSTDLDTEAFF.

The V and J genes are TRBV9 and TRBJ2-7; D perhaps matches TRBD2 (6 bases). The germline CDR1 and CDR2 sequences are SGDLS and YYNGEE. The CDR3 covers 15 residues. The V gene lost 10 bases and the J gene lost 2 bases, with 22 bases spanning the gap. Written as DNA, the CDR3 is TGTGCCGGCATCGGGGGACGCAAATTGACCTACGAGCAGTACTTC. Translation: CAGIGGRKLTYEQYF.

The rearrangement uses TRBV29-1 and TRBJ2-3, with D perhaps being TRBD1 or TRBD2 (9 bases each). Trimming took off 3 bases at V and 5 bases at J, with 33 bases between the two ends. The length of the CDR3 is 20 residues. The V gene's germline CDR1 is SQVTM and CDR2 ANQGSEA. CDR3 region: CSVEATGGALAGEGGDTQYF. The CDR3 nucleotides are TGCAGCGTTGAGGCAACAGGGGGCGCATTAGCGGGAGAAGGAGGAGATACGCAGTATTTT.

The V call is TRBV5-1, the J call TRBJ1-2; no definite D call. The CDR3 sequence is 14 residues long. Trimming removed 3 bases from V and 1 base from J, with 10 bases in between. The germline CDR1 and CDR2 sequences are SGHRS and YFSETQ. CDR3 nucleotide sequence: TGCGCCAGCAGCTCTCCCGGTGGTAACTATGGCTACACCTTC. This sequence encodes CASSSPGGNYGYTF. The variable domain in full, completed from reference TRBV5-1 and TRBJ1-2, reads KAGVTQTPRYLIKTRGQQVTLSCSPISGHRSVSWYQQTPGQGLQFLFEYFSETQRNKGNFPGRFSGRQFSNSRSEMNVSTLELGDSALYLCASSSPGGNYGYTFGSGTRLTVV.

This rearrangement joins TRBV19 to TRBJ1-2; 7 bases are shared with TRBD1. The CDR3 consists of 17 residues. V lost 4 bases to trimming and J lost 3 bases; unmatched junction nucleotides: 14. Germline lookup yields CDR1 LNHDA and CDR2 SQIVND (reference sequence). In nucleotides, the CDR3 is TGTGCCAGTAGTACCACGGCCCCACAGGGGTTGTACTATGGCTACACCTTC. It is translated as CASSTTAPQGLYYGYTF.

The genes are TRBV5-1 and TRBJ1-4; D might be TRBD1 (6 bases). Per the germline V gene, CDR1 is SGHRS and CDR2 is YFSETQ. The CDR3 runs 14 residues. V dropped 5 bases and J dropped 0 bases, with 8 bases sitting between them. The CDR3 reads CASRGQATNEKLFF. In DNA form, the CDR3 reads TGCGCCAGCAGGGGACAAGCAACTAATGAAAAACTGTTTTTT.

The V call is TRBV6-5, the J call TRBJ1-5; no clear D. The germline V gene encodes CDR1 MNHEY and CDR2 SVGAGI. The CDR3 extends over 13 amino acids. The V end lost 6 bases, the J end lost 0 bases, and 6 bases lay between the germline ends. CDR3 sequence reads: CASRKYSNQPQHF. CDR3 nucleotides: TGTGCCAGCAGAAAATATAGCAATCAGCCCCAGCATTTT.

The chain links TRBV7-6 to TRBJ1-2; D is unclear. Looked up from germline, CDR1 is SGHVS and CDR2 is FNYEAQ. The V end was cut by 2 bases, the J end by 1 base, with 11 bases between. There are 15 residues in the CDR3. The CDR3, as DNA: TGTGCCAGCAGCTTATATACCCGGAGTAACTATGGCTACACCTTC. Its translation: CASSLYTRSNYGYTF.